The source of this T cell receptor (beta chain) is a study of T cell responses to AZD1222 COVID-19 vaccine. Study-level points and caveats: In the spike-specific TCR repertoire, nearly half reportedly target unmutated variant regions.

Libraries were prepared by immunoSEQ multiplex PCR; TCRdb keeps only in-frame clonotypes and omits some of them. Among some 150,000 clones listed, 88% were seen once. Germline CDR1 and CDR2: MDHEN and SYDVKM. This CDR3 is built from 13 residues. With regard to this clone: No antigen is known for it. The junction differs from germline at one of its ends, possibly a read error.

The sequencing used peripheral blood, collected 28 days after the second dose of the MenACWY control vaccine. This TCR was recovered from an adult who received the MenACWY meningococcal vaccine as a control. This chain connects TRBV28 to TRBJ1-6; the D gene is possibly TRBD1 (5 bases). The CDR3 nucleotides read TGTGCCAGCAGTTTAACACCCCAGGGACCCGTGGACTTT. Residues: CASSLTPQGPVDF.